This record concerns one TCR beta chain sequence. Some clones are missing from TCRdb's copy, which holds only in-frame ones; the method was immunoSEQ multiplex PCR. This sample yields 150,000 or so clones, of which over 85% are seen a single time; almost 6% belongs to the top ten. The CDR3 is 13 residues long. The germline CDR1 and CDR2 sequences are MNHEY and SVGAGI. V was shortened by 3 bases and J by 9 bases, with 14 bases between the two germline ends. This sample is part of a study of control samples from healthy donors and cancer patients. Sequenced: blood. This chain links TRBV6-5 with TRBJ1-2; no definite D call. The sequence came from a man in his late teens or twenties in good health. DNA of the CDR3: TGTGCCAGCAGTTATAGGGCAGGTCTAAGCTACACCTTC. This translates into CASSYRAGLSYTF.